The 18 T cell receptor beta chains below come from one sample, sequenced in a study of T cell repertoires in cytomegalovirus infection. TCRdb reanalysed the reads using MiXCR and keeps one entry per CDR3 protein. Found here are hundreds of thousands of distinct CDR3 sequences, 30% to 35% of them singletons; the top ten hold about 20%. These receptors have no identified antigens. The sequenced sample was cultured PBMCs, obtained from culture after CMV antigen stimulation. The receptor set was obtained from a human donor in good health (CMV status not recorded). Some clones in this sample may be carry-over from other donors' samples.

The rearrangement uses TRBV7-9 and TRBJ2-3; D is unclear. Germline V gene lookup returns CDR1 SEHNR and CDR2 FQNEAQ (reference sequence). CDR3 length: 12 amino acids. V lost 4 bases and J lost 2, with 4 bases in between. DNA for the CDR3: TGTGCCAGCAGCTATGACACAGATACGCAGTATTTT. Encoded protein: CASSYDTDTQYF.

This clonotype appeared a few times. The rearrangement links TRBV29-1 to TRBJ1-1; D call uncertain. V was shortened by 7 bases and J by 0 bases, with 3 bases between the two germline ends. This CDR3 has 10 residues. The germline CDR1 and CDR2 sequences are SQVTM and ANQGSEA. DNA for the CDR3: TGCAGCGCCGTGAACACTGAAGCTTTCTTT. It encodes CSAVNTEAFF.

The genes are TRBV6-2 or TRBV6-3 and TRBJ2-4, with 8 bases that match TRBD2. The CDR3 runs to 13 residues. Germline V gene data show CDR1 as MNHEY and CDR2 as SVGEGT. V dropped 7 bases and J dropped 9; count of bases not matched to a gene: 8. The CDR3 here is CASTGLAAGIQYF. CDR3 coding DNA: TGTGCCAGCACAGGACTAGCTGCCGGCATTCAGTACTTC.

The V and J genes are TRBV5-1 and TRBJ2-6; maybe TRBD1 (6 bases). The germline V gene has CDR1 SGHRS and CDR2 YFSETQ. V lost 3 bases and J 4 bases, leaving 14 bases between the germline ends. CDR3 length: 16 residues. CDR3 DNA sequence: TGCGCCAGCAGCTCACAGGGTTCTAAGGGGGCCAACGTCCTGACTTTC. Translation: CASSSQGSKGANVLTF.

CDR3 nucleotides: TGCAGCGTTGACCAAGGTGACAGTACCTCCTACGAGCAGTACTTC. It codes for CSVDQGDSTSYEQYF. V and J are TRBV29-1 and TRBJ2-7, with D perhaps TRBD1 (5 bases). The CDR3 loop spans 15 amino acids. Per germline, CDR1 SQVTM and CDR2 ANQGSEA. The V and J ends lost 3 bases and 0 bases respectively, with 15 bases between them.

The chain links TRBV7-4 to TRBJ2-2, with 10 bases identical to TRBD2. Germline CDR1 reads SGHVT; CDR2 reads SQSDAQ. Trimming at V came to 4 bases and at J to 2 bases, leaving 7 bases not matched to a gene. This CDR3 is 17 amino acids long. Written as DNA, the CDR3 is TGTGCCAGCAGCTCCCTTAGCGGGAGGACTAACACCGGGGAGCTGTTTTTT. This codes for CASSSLSGRTNTGELFF.

This chain joins TRBV20-1 and TRBJ1-3; D gene unclear. The CDR3 length is 13 residues. The germline V gene encodes CDR1 DFQATT and CDR2 SNEGSKA (reference sequence). Trimming shortened V by 3 bases and J by 8 bases, and 14 bases separated the two germline ends. Here the CDR3 reads CSARDNIAHTIYF. DNA of the CDR3: TGCAGTGCTAGGGATAACATCGCTCACACCATATATTTT.

The chain uses TRBV6-1 and TRBJ1-5; 8 nucleotides align to TRBD1. The germline V gene encodes CDR1 MNHNS and CDR2 SASEGT. CDR3 size: 14 residues. Trimming at V came to 6 bases and at J to 5 bases, leaving 6 bases not matched to a gene. This CDR3 is CASRPGTGHQPQHF. The CDR3 nucleotides are TGTGCCAGCAGACCAGGGACAGGCCATCAGCCCCAGCATTTT.

V is TRBV7-9 and J is TRBJ2-2; D ambiguous. The CDR3 covers 15 residues. V lost 6 bases to trimming and J lost 3 bases, with 14 bases between them. Germline CDR1 and CDR2: SEHNR and FQNEAQ (reference sequence). The CDR3 DNA sequence: TGTGCCAGCAGTGCCAACAACGCCGACACCGGGGAGCTGTTTTTT. Translated: CASSANNADTGELFF.

This chain joins TRBV20-1 and TRBJ2-7; D is unresolved. CDR1 and CDR2 from the germline V gene are DFQATT and SNEGSKA (reference sequence). Trimming took 7 bases from V and 4 from J, leaving 11 bases between them. The CDR3 is 11 residues long. The CDR3 region is CSVRLGYEQYF. In DNA form, the CDR3 reads TGCAGTGTCAGACTCGGGTACGAGCAGTACTTC.

This clonotype turned up a few times. V and J are TRBV7-9 and TRBJ1-5, with 8 nucleotides matching TRBD1. J lost 5 bases, V lost 1 base, and 13 bases had no gene match. This CDR3 has 18 amino acids. Per the germline V gene, CDR1 is SEHNR and CDR2 is FQNEAQ (reference sequence). The CDR3 region is CASSLGPTGGRLDQPQHF. CDR3 bases: TGTGCCAGCAGCTTAGGCCCCACAGGGGGGAGGTTAGATCAGCCCCAGCATTTT.

DNA for the CDR3: TGTGCCAGCAGCTATTACGGGGGTGAAGCTTTCTTT. It is translated as CASSYYGGEAFF. The chain employs TRBV7-2 and TRBJ1-1, with D maybe TRBD1 (5 bases). CDR1 and CDR2 from the germline V gene are SGHTA and FQGNSA. The CDR3 loop spans 12 amino acids. V lost 4 bases, J lost 7 bases, and 10 bases lay in between.

The chain joins TRBV5-4 to TRBJ1-2; D gene unclear. The V gene lost 4 bases and the J gene lost 1 base, with 8 bases spanning the gap. The germline gives CDR1 SGHNT, CDR2 YYREEE (reference sequence). This CDR3 region has 13 residues. This chain's CDR3 is CASSAKSNYGYTF. Written as DNA, the CDR3 is TGTGCCAGCAGCGCCAAGAGTAACTATGGCTACACCTTC.

The chain couples TRBV7-9 to TRBJ1-3; D gene unclear. The CDR3 sequence is 17 residues long. Germline values: CDR1 SEHNR, CDR2 FQNEAQ (reference sequence). Trimming pared 5 bases from V and 6 bases from J, leaving 23 bases between. CDR3: CASSQPHDIGSLNTIYF. As DNA, the CDR3 is TGTGCCAGCAGCCAACCCCACGACATAGGGTCATTAAACACCATATATTTT.

This clonotype was seen only a few times. The chain uses TRBV6-5 and TRBJ1-1; possibly TRBD1 for D (6 bases). The germline V gene has CDR1 MNHEY and CDR2 SVGAGI. This CDR3 is built from 15 residues. Trimming left V 8 bases short and J 6 bases short, with 22 bases between. This chain's CDR3 is CASGRPTGQTAEAFF. For the CDR3, the DNA is TGTGCCAGCGGACGACCAACAGGGCAAACAGCTGAAGCTTTCTTT.

This chain joins TRBV6-1 and TRBJ2-7; 7 nucleotides line up with TRBD1. CDR3 length: 13 residues. The ends lost 11 bases at V and 1 base at J; junction bases unmatched: 8. Germline V lookup: CDR1 MNHNS, CDR2 SASEGT. In DNA, the CDR3 is TGTGCCCTTGGACAGGAATCATCCTACGAGCAGTACTTC. This translates into CALGQESSYEQYF.

The J gene is TRBJ1-5, the V gene TRBV15, with D perhaps matching TRBD1 (6 bases). CDR3 length: 17 residues. Germline CDR1 reads LNHNV; CDR2 reads YYDKDF (reference sequence). Trimming pared 0 bases from V and 10 bases from J, leaving 22 bases between. CDR3 in DNA: TGTGCCACCAGCAGAGATAGGGTGGTTGGGGGCCCGGGACCCCAGCATTTT. Protein: CATSRDRVVGGPGPQHF.

This clonotype was found many times. The rearrangement uses TRBV7-8 and TRBJ1-2; D unresolved. From germline, CDR1 is SGHVS and CDR2 FQNEAQ. V lost 3 bases and J lost 8, with 16 bases in between. The CDR3 contains 14 residues. The CDR3 loop is CASSFRDRAWGYTF. The CDR3 DNA follows: TGTGCCAGCAGCTTCCGAGACCGAGCGTGGGGCTACACCTTC.